The source of this T cell receptor beta chain is a study of human T cells and chemical hapten exposure. Regarding time point: pre-sensitization, week 0. Regarding treatment: therapeutic diphenylcyclopropenone sensitization with weekly scalp DPC. Blood, whole and unfractionated, served as the source for total RNA extraction. TCRdb ran MiXCR on the RACE reads and lists one entry per CDR3 protein. This table has roughly 260,000 distinct CDR3 sequences, around 9.3% appearing once. The V gene's germline CDR1 is DFQATT and CDR2 SNEGSKA (reference sequence). Trimming cost V 5 bases and J 2 bases, with 18 bases left between them. This CDR3 is built from 15 residues. This clonotype was detected a few times.

This rearrangement joins TRBV20-1 to TRBJ1-2; D not certain. This receptor was taken from a woman in her forties with alopecia areata. Some clones in this sample may be carry-over from other donors' samples. Sequenced here: whole blood, sampled in connection with sensitization to the hapten diphenylcyclopropenone (DPC). The CDR3 nucleotides are TGCAGTGCTCCTCCCGACGCGGGCCACAACTATGGCTACACCTTC. Its translation: CSAPPDAGHNYGYTF.